The 22 T cell receptor beta chains listed next were all sequenced from one sample in a study of T cell responses to AZD1222 COVID-19 vaccine. Sequencing used immunoSEQ multiplex PCR; TCRdb keeps in-frame clones, though not all of them. The data show 95,000 to 130,000 clones, around 94% seen once. The sample consisted of peripheral blood, taken 28 days after the second AZD1222 dose. The receptors here all came from an adult who received the AZD1222 COVID-19 vaccine.

The chain uses TRBV6-4 and TRBJ1-1; TRBD1 is a possible D gene (5 bases). The V gene lost 10 bases and the J gene lost 5 bases, with 11 bases spanning the gap. Germline CDR1 is MRHNA and CDR2 is SNTAGT. The CDR3 is 11 amino acids. CDR3 amino acids: CATLGGTEAFF. Written as DNA, the CDR3 is TGTGCCACCTTGGGGGGGACTGAAGCTTTCTTT.

This clone was counted between two and nine times. The V call is TRBV9, the J call TRBJ1-1; D not certain. V was cut by 4 bases and J by 2 bases, with 21 bases left in between. Germline V lookup: CDR1 SGDLS, CDR2 YYNGEE. The length of the CDR3 is 17 residues. Written as DNA, the CDR3 is TGTGCCAGCAGCCCCCGTTTATTGGGTGGTCATAACACTGAAGCTTTCTTT. Translation: CASSPRLLGGHNTEAFF.

The chain has TRBV7-3 and TRBJ2-7; D is perhaps TRBD2 (7 bases). The ends were cut back, 4 bases at V and 7 bases at J, with 11 bases in the middle. Germline CDR1 SGHTA, CDR2 FQGTGA. There are 12 residues in the CDR3. This CDR3 is CASSSRGGEQYF. CDR3 in DNA: TGTGCCAGCAGCTCAAGGGGGGGTGAGCAGTACTTC.

The genes are TRBV5-1 and TRBJ2-7, with 8 bases aligning to TRBD1. Losses at the gene ends were 5 bases for V and 4 bases for J; bases not matched to a gene: 11. The CDR3 length is 15 residues. Germline loops: CDR1 SGHRS, CDR2 YFSETQ. Here the CDR3 reads CASRDETGELYEQYF. CDR3 coding DNA: TGCGCCAGCAGAGATGAGACAGGGGAACTTTACGAGCAGTACTTC.

This clone was detected a few times. The gene calls are TRBV6-5 and TRBJ1-1, with 7 bases matching TRBD1. This CDR3 has 13 residues. The germline V gene encodes CDR1 MNHEY and CDR2 SVGAGI. Losses at the gene ends were 9 bases for V and 1 base for J; bases not matched to a gene: 5. The CDR3 loop reads CASAGQENTEAFF. In DNA, the CDR3 is TGTGCCAGTGCTGGACAGGAGAACACTGAAGCTTTCTTT.

The CDR3 nucleotides read TGTGCCAGCAGCTTGGGGGACAGGATGAACTATGGCTACACCTTC. It yields the protein CASSLGDRMNYGYTF. This rearrangement joins TRBV7-2 to TRBJ1-2; 8 nucleotides line up with TRBD1. CDR1 SGHTA and CDR2 FQGNSA come from the germline V gene. This CDR3 spans 15 amino acids. Trimming took 3 bases from V and 2 from J; bases not matched to a gene: 5.

This chain joins TRBV19 and TRBJ2-1, with 9 bases identical to TRBD2. The length of the CDR3 is 17 residues. CDR1 and CDR2 from the germline V gene are LNHDA and SQIVND (reference sequence). V lost 2 bases and J lost 2; bases outside the gene matches: 7. The CDR3 nucleotides read TGTGCCAGTAGTATACAAGGTACTAGCGGGCCCTACAATGAGCAGTTCTTC. Residues: CASSIQGTSGPYNEQFF.

This clone was picked up one time. The chain has TRBV5-1 and TRBJ2-7, with a possible D match to TRBD1 (6 bases). CDR1 is SGHRS, CDR2 YFSETQ, per germline. The V end was cut by 4 bases, the J end by 5 bases, with 16 bases between. The CDR3 loop spans 14 amino acids. The CDR3 spells CASSKEDSEHEQYF. The CDR3 DNA sequence: TGCGCCAGCAGCAAGGAGGACAGTGAGCACGAGCAGTACTTC.

This chain uses TRBV6-4 with TRBJ2-1; TRBD1 or TRBD2 may be the D gene (5 bases each). V lost 8 bases, J lost 3 bases, and 17 bases lay in between. Per the germline V gene, CDR1 is MRHNA and CDR2 is SNTAGT. The CDR3 is 15 amino acids. This CDR3 reads CASAIGETSYNEQFF. DNA of the CDR3: TGTGCCAGCGCAATAGGGGAGACGAGCTACAATGAGCAGTTCTTC.

The J gene is TRBJ1-1, the V gene TRBV6-5; TRBD1 might be the D (5 bases). CDR3 size: 15 residues. V lost 0 bases to trimming and J lost 5 bases, with 13 bases between them. Germline V gene sequence: CDR1 MNHEY, CDR2 SVGAGI. This CDR3 is CASSYSEKGRTEAFF. CDR3 DNA sequence: TGTGCCAGCAGTTACTCAGAGAAGGGGAGGACTGAAGCTTTCTTT.

The CDR3 DNA sequence: TGTGCCAGCAGAGGAACAAGCGGGAGGGGAAACAATGAGCAGTTCTTC. It yields the protein CASRGTSGRGNNEQFF. The chain couples TRBV19 to TRBJ2-1; TRBD2 agrees at 10 bases. V was clipped by 9 bases and J by 5 bases; unmatched bases: 13. The germline V gene encodes CDR1 LNHDA and CDR2 SQIVND (reference sequence). The CDR3 is made up of 16 amino acids.

This clone was counted once. CDR3 region: CASSPSWADNEQFF. The CDR3 DNA sequence: TGTGCCAGCAGTCCAAGTTGGGCGGATAATGAGCAGTTCTTC. The chain links TRBV3-1 (or the pseudogene TRBV3-2) to TRBJ2-1; unclear D gene. The CDR3 contains 14 residues. Germline V gives CDR1 LGHDT, CDR2 YNNKEL (reference sequence). Trimming cost V 6 bases and J 7 bases, with 16 bases left between them.

On this clone: One end of the junction fails to match germline, which may point to a read error. The chain recombines TRBV6-5 with TRBJ1-5, with TRBD1 as a possible D gene (5 bases). Germline V gene lookup returns CDR1 MNHEY and CDR2 SVGAGI. The CDR3 is 14 residues long. The CDR3 coding sequence is TGTGCCAGCGCGCCTTCCGGGACGGCGTCCCGTCAGGTTTTT. This codes for CASAPSGTASRQVF.

The rearrangement links TRBV7-2 to TRBJ1-2; D possibly corresponds to TRBD1 (6 bases). Germline V gene data show CDR1 as SGHTA and CDR2 as FQGNSA. This CDR3 is built from 14 residues. The V and J ends lost 1 base and 2 bases respectively, with 8 bases between them. CDR3 coding DNA: TGTGCCAGCAGCTTAGAGGGGGTGAACTATGGCTACACCTTC. Amino acid sequence: CASSLEGVNYGYTF.

V gene TRBV27 combines with J gene TRBJ2-2, with D perhaps assigned TRBD1 or TRBD2 (5 bases each). The CDR3 totals 14 residues. V was pared by 3 bases and J by 3 bases, with 8 bases between. Germline V gives CDR1 MNHEY, CDR2 SMNVEV (reference sequence). Here the CDR3 DNA reads TGTGCCAGCAGTTTGGGGGAATACACCGGGGAGCTGTTTTTT. Translated: CASSLGEYTGELFF.

V usage is TRBV20-1 and J usage is TRBJ1-1, with a tentative D call TRBD1 (5 bases). The V gene's germline CDR1 is DFQATT and CDR2 SNEGSKA (reference sequence). The CDR3 is 11 residues long. Trimming pared 7 bases from V and 8 bases from J, leaving 14 bases between. As DNA, the CDR3 is TGCAGTGTCACCTATCGGGGGGAAGCTTTCTTT. Translating gives CSVTYRGEAFF.

The V gene is TRBV3-1 (or the pseudogene TRBV3-2), the J gene TRBJ2-5; 7 nucleotides align to TRBD2. The CDR3 has 18 residues. Germline V gene lookup returns CDR1 LGHDT and CDR2 YNNKEL (reference sequence). Germline trimming cut 0 bases from V and 1 base from J; bases unmatched to any gene: 11. The CDR3 nucleotides are TGTGCCAGCAGCCAAGATCGCTTTAGCGGGCCCTCCCAAGAGACCCAGTACTTC. This codes for CASSQDRFSGPSQETQYF.

This clone has just a few counts. The DNA for the CDR3 is TGTGCCAGCAGCTTAGACCCTGGAAGGGGGTCTGGAAACACCATATATTTT. It translates to CASSLDPGRGSGNTIYF. The chain joins TRBV7-9 to TRBJ1-3; possible D gene TRBD1, 6 bases. V lost 1 base and J 1 base, leaving 14 bases between the germline ends. The CDR3 consists of 17 residues. Per the germline V gene, CDR1 is SEHNR and CDR2 is FQNEAQ (reference sequence).

This clone has a handful of counts. The V call is TRBV21-1, the J call TRBJ2-2; the table's D call of TRBD1 was not tested on the DNA. TRBV21-1 is described as a pseudogene. This CDR3 has 15 residues. CDR3 sequence (DNA): TGTGCCAGCAGCAAAGCCCCAGCGAACACCGGGGAGCTGTTTTTT. The encoded protein is CASSKAPANTGELFF.

V usage is TRBV5-1 and J usage is TRBJ2-1, with D possibly being TRBD2 (7 bases). The CDR3 sequence is 15 residues long. Deletions cut 4 bases from V and 7 bases from J, with 18 bases between. Germline V gene sequence: CDR1 SGHRS, CDR2 YFSETQ. The CDR3 reads CASSPLGRGGNEQFF. CDR3 sequence (DNA): TGCGCCAGCAGCCCCCTTGGTAGGGGGGGGAATGAGCAGTTCTTC. Using reference TRBV5-1 and TRBJ2-1 for the parts outside the CDR3, the full variable domain is KAGVTQTPRYLIKTRGQQVTLSCSPISGHRSVSWYQQTPGQGLQFLFEYFSETQRNKGNFPGRFSGRQFSNSRSEMNVSTLELGDSALYLCASSPLGRGGNEQFFGPGTRLTVL.

The chain recombines TRBV30 with TRBJ1-4; 10 bases align to TRBD1. The CDR3 is 14 residues long. Germline CDR1 is GTSNPN and CDR2 is SVGIG (reference sequence). V shed 0 bases, J shed 8 bases, and the junction held 3 bases outside the gene matches. For the CDR3, the DNA is TGTGCCTGGAGTGTTGGGACAGGGGTGGAAAAACTGTTTTTT. Translated, it gives CAWSVGTGVEKLFF. Together with reference TRBV30 and TRBJ1-4, the CDR3 gives the full variable domain: SQTIHQWPATLVQPVGSPLSLECTVEGTSNPNLYWYRQAAGRGLQLLFYSVGIGQISSEVPQNLSASRPQDRQFILSSKKLLLSDSGFYLCAWSVGTGVEKLFFGSGTQLSVL.

The count of this clone is one. J is TRBJ1-3 and V is TRBV3-1 (or the pseudogene TRBV3-2); a weak D match, TRBD1 (5 bases). The CDR3 covers 16 residues. V was cut by 1 base and J by 0 bases, with 10 bases left in between. Germline assignment: CDR1 LGHDT and CDR2 YNNKEL (reference sequence). The CDR3 region has the DNA TGTGCCAGCAGCCAAGGGGGCACGAGCTCTGGAAACACCATATATTTT. It translates to CASSQGGTSSGNTIYF.